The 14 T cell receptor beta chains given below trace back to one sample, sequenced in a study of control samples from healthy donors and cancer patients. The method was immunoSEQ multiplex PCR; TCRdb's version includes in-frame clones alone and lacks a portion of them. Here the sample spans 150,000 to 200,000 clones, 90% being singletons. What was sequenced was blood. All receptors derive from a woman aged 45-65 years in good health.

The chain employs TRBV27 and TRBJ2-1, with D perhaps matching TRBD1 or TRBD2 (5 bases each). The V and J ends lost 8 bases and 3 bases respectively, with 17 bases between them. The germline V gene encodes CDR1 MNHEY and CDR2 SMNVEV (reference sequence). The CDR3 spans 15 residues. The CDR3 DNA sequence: TGTGCCAGCGGGATTCGGGACGGCATCTACAATGAGCAGTTCTTC. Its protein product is CASGIRDGIYNEQFF.

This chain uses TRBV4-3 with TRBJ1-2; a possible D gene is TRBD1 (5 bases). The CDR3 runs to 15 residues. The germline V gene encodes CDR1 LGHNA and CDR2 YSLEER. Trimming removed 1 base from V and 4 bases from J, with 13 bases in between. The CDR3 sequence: CASSQAGTTAYGYTF. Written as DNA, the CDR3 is TGCGCCAGCAGCCAAGCGGGGACGACGGCCTATGGCTACACCTTC.

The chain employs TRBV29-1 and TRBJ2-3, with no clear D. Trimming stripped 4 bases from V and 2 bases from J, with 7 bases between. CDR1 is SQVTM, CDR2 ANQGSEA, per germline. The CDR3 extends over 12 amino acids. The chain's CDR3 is CSVVTDTDTQYF. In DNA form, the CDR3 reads TGCAGCGTTGTTACAGACACAGATACGCAGTATTTT.

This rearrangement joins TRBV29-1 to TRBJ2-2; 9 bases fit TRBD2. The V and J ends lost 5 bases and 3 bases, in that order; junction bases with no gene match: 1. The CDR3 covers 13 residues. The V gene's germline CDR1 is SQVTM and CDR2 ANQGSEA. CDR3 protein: CSVRLADTGELFF. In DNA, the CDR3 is TGCAGCGTTAGACTAGCGGACACCGGGGAGCTGTTTTTT.

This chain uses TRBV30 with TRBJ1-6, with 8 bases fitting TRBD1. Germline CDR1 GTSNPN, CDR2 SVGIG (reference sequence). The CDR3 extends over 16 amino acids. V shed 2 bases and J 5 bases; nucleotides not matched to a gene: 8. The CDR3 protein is CAWSPQGGSNNSPLHF. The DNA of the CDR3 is TGTGCCTGGAGTCCACAGGGGGGATCCAATAATTCACCCCTCCACTTT. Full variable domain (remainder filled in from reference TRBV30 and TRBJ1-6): SQTIHQWPATLVQPVGSPLSLECTVEGTSNPNLYWYRQAAGRGLQLLFYSVGIGQISSEVPQNLSASRPQDRQFILSSKKLLLSDSGFYLCAWSPQGGSNNSPLHFGNGTRLTVT.

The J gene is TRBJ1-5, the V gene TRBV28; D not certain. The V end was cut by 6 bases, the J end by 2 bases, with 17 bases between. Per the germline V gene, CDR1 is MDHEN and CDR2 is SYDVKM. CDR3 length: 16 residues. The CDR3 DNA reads TGTGCCAGCAGCTACACACTGGCCTGGGGCAATCAGCCCCAGCATTTT. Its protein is CASSYTLAWGNQPQHF.

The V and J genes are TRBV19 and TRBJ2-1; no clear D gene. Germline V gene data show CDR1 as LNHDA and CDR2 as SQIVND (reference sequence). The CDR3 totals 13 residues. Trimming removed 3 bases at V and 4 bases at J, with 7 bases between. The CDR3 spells CASSILEYNEQFF. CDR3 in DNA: TGTGCCAGTAGTATTCTCGAGTACAATGAGCAGTTCTTC.

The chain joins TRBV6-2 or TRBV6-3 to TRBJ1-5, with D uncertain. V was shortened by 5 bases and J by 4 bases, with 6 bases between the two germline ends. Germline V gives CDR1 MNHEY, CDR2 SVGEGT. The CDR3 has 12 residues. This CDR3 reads CASSLVNQPQHF. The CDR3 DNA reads TGTGCCAGCAGTCTGGTAAATCAGCCCCAGCATTTT.

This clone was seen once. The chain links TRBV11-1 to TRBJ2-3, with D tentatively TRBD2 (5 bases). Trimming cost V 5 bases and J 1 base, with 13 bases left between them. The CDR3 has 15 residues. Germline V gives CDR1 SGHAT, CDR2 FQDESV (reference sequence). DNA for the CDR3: TGTGCCAGCAGCCCTGCTGGGCGGGGCACAGATACGCAGTATTTT. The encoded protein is CASSPAGRGTDTQYF.

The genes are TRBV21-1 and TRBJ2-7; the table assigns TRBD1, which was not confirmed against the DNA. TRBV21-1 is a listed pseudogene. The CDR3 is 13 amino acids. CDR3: CASITGTAYEQYF. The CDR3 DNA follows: TGTGCCAGCATCACCGGGACAGCATACGAGCAGTACTTC.

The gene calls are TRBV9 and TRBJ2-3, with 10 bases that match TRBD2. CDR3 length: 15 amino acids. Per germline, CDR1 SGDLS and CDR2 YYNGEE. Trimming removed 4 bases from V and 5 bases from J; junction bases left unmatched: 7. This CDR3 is CASSSRPSGGDTQYF. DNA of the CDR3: TGTGCCAGCAGCAGTAGGCCTAGCGGGGGAGATACGCAGTATTTT.

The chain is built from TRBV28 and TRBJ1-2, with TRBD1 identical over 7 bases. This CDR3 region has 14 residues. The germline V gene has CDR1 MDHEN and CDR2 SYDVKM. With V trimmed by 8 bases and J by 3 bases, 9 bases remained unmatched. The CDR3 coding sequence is TGTGCCAGCGGAGCGGACAGGACTTACTATGGCTACACCTTC. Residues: CASGADRTYYGYTF.

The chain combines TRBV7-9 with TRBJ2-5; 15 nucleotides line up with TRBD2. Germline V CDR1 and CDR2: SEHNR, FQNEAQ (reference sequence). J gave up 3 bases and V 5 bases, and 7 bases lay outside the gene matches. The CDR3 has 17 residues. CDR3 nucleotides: TGTGCCAGCAGCGAATCGGGACTAGCGGGAGGTGAAGAGACCCAGTACTTC. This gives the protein CASSESGLAGGEETQYF.

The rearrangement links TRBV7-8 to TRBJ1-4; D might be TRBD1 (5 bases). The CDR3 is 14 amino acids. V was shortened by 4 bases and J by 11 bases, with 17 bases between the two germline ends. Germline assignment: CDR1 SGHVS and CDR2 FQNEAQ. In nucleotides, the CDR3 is TGTGCCAGCAGCTACGACGTGGGGGGAATGAAACTGTTTTTT. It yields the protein CASSYDVGGMKLFF.